The entry that follows covers one TCR beta chain sequence. The data are from a study of blood T cells in healthy people across ages. The CDR3 loop spans 15 amino acids. Germline V lookup: CDR1 SEHNR, CDR2 FQNEAQ (reference sequence). Trimming left V 2 bases short and J 1 base short, with 11 bases between. A second PCR of about 7 to 12 cycles used a sample-barcoded 5' primer and a J-beta primer mix. A template-switch adaptor with 12 random nucleotides tagged each cDNA molecule. TCRdb independently ran MiXCR on the 5' RACE reads; one entry per CDR3 protein. Of some 1,800,000 distinct CDR3 sequences listed, roughly 43% are singletons.

The clonotype comes from a human donor in good health. The gene calls are TRBV7-9 and TRBJ1-1; TRBD1 might be the D (5 bases). The sequenced sample was blood. The CDR3 region is CASSLRAGQNTEAFF. The DNA of the CDR3 is TGTGCCAGCAGCTTAAGGGCAGGGCAGAACACTGAAGCTTTCTTT.